The 9 T cell receptor beta chains given below trace back to one sample, sequenced in a study of T cells after posttransplantation cyclophosphamide. The protocol was immunoSEQ multiplex PCR, while the TCRdb copy is restricted to in-frame clones and leaves out a portion. The table has just over 65,000 clones, over 85% seen once. The sequencing sample was made of PBMCs. The receptors originated from a woman between 25 and 40 years old in good health and a related stem cell transplant donor.

The chain links TRBV5-1 to TRBJ1-2, with TRBD1 matching 7 bases. Germline loops: CDR1 SGHRS, CDR2 YFSETQ. The CDR3 consists of 13 residues. The V segment lost 4 bases and the J segment 7 bases; nucleotides outside the gene matches: 7. The CDR3 bases are TGCGCCAGCAGCCCGAAGACAGGGAGTGGCTACACCTTC. Translated, it gives CASSPKTGSGYTF.

The genes are TRBV6-1 and TRBJ1-1, with D unclear. The CDR3 runs 14 residues. In germline, CDR1 is MNHNS, CDR2 SASEGT. V was cut by 2 bases and J by 2 bases, with 9 bases left in between. CDR3: CASSEWDGNTEAFF. DNA for the CDR3: TGTGCCAGCAGTGAATGGGATGGAAACACTGAAGCTTTCTTT.

This clone was picked up a small number of times. The rearrangement links TRBV6-1 to TRBJ1-2; D is uncertain. Trimming cost V 2 bases and J 2 bases, with 9 bases left between them. CDR1 MNHNS and CDR2 SASEGT come from the germline V gene. This CDR3 is 14 amino acids long. The CDR3 DNA follows: TGTGCCAGCAGTGAAAATACAGCGAACTATGGCTACACCTTC. Its protein is CASSENTANYGYTF.

The chain has TRBV19 and TRBJ2-7; a possible D gene is TRBD2 (5 bases). The CDR3 loop spans 12 amino acids. Between the trimmed V and J ends, which lost 7 bases and 3 bases, there was a span of 10 bases. Per germline, CDR1 LNHDA and CDR2 SQIVND (reference sequence). DNA of the CDR3: TGTGCCAGTACCGACGGGAACTACGAGCAGTACTTC. Protein product: CASTDGNYEQYF.

V is TRBV10-3 and J is TRBJ2-3, with D tentatively TRBD2 (7 bases). Trimming cost V 6 bases and J 2 bases, with 18 bases left between them. There are 16 residues in the CDR3. Per the germline V gene, CDR1 is ENHRY and CDR2 is SYGVKD. This chain's CDR3 is CAIREGGGPNTDTQYF. Written as DNA, the CDR3 is TGTGCCATCAGAGAAGGGGGGGGGCCGAACACAGATACGCAGTATTTT.

This chain connects TRBV7-8 to TRBJ2-5; maybe TRBD2 (6 bases). Germline values: CDR1 SGHVS, CDR2 FQNEAQ. Trimming shortened V by 1 base and J by 12 bases, and 15 bases separated the two germline ends. The CDR3 totals 13 residues. The CDR3 sequence is CASSLGDSGPKYF. The CDR3, as DNA: TGTGCCAGCAGCTTAGGTGATAGCGGACCCAAGTACTTC.

The J gene is TRBJ1-1, the V gene TRBV2, with unresolved D. Between the trimmed V and J ends, which lost 1 base and 6 bases, there was a span of 6 bases. Per germline, CDR1 SNHLY and CDR2 FYNNEI. This CDR3 has 12 residues. CDR3 in DNA: TGTGCCAGCAGTGAAGTAACAGCTGAAGCTTTCTTT. The encoded protein is CASSEVTAEAFF.

Note on this clone: This same CDR3 is encoded by further DNA sequences in the sample. This chain links TRBV6-4 with TRBJ1-1; no reliable D call. Germline V gene data show CDR1 as MRHNA and CDR2 as SNTAGT. This CDR3 is 13 amino acids long. V lost 4 bases, J lost 0 bases, and 6 bases lay in between. CDR3 sequence reads: CASSASVNTEAFF. The CDR3, as DNA: TGTGCCAGCAGTGCTTCAGTGAACACTGAAGCTTTCTTT.

The chain employs TRBV5-1 and TRBJ2-5; TRBD1 matches 7 bases. Germline loops: CDR1 SGHRS, CDR2 YFSETQ. This CDR3 contains 13 residues. Trimming removed 3 bases from V and 4 bases from J; junction bases left unmatched: 3. Written as DNA, the CDR3 is TGCGCCAGCAGCTCGGGACAGACAGAGACCCAGTACTTC. Amino acids: CASSSGQTETQYF. The full variable domain, rest sourced from reference TRBV5-1 and TRBJ2-5, is KAGVTQTPRYLIKTRGQQVTLSCSPISGHRSVSWYQQTPGQGLQFLFEYFSETQRNKGNFPGRFSGRQFSNSRSEMNVSTLELGDSALYLCASSSGQTETQYFGPGTRLLVL.